These T cell receptor beta chains were read from a single sample in a study of neurological immune-mediated disorders. A single record per CDR3 protein comes from TCRdb applying MiXCR to the 5' RACE reads. The table shows 50,000 to 80,000 distinct CDR3 sequences, with 3.4% occurring only once. The sequenced material came from PBMCs. These receptors all stem from a man in his forties with multiple sclerosis. Both conserved end residues are part of each CDR3. The order of the fields is J gene, clone size, D gene, V gene, CDR3 protein, CDR3 DNA. The D gene is left open where the match is weak. The size of a clone is reported for some rows only, either as once, few or many, or as a class for expanded clones.

TRBJ2-3,many,NA,TRBV20-1,CSARGGFTDTQYF,TGCAGTGCTAGAGGCGGTTTCACAGATACGCAGTATTTT
TRBJ2-7,many,NA,TRBV5-1,CASSAGAQSLSYEQYF,TGCGCCAGCAGCGCCGGGGCCCAATCTTTATCCTACGAGCAGTACTTC
TRBJ2-1,many,TRBD1,TRBV29-1,CSVDPTGTGYNEQFF,TGCAGCGTTGATCCTACCGGGACAGGTTACAATGAGCAGTTCTTC
TRBJ1-3,many,NA,TRBV7-8,CASSATTSSGNTIYF,TGTGCCAGCAGCGCCACCACCTCCTCTGGAAACACCATATATTTT
TRBJ1-5,few,TRBD1,TRBV19,CASSRDSFYQPQHF,TGTGCCAGTAGTAGGGACAGTTTCTATCAGCCCCAGCATTTT
TRBJ1-1,many,TRBD1,TRBV20-1,CSAPDRAFPGAEAFF,TGCAGTGCGCCCGACAGGGCTTTTCCTGGGGCTGAAGCTTTCTTT
TRBJ2-3,many,NA,TRBV6-5,CASRRNTDTQYF,TGTGCCAGCAGGCGCAACACAGATACGCAGTATTTT
TRBJ1-1,many,NA,TRBV5-1,CASSGTDLNTEAFF,TGCGCCAGCAGCGGAACCGATCTGAACACTGAAGCTTTCTTT
TRBJ2-1,many,TRBD2,TRBV20-1,CSARDTSGGSLPYNEQFF,TGCAGTGCTAGAGATACTAGCGGGGGGTCCCTCCCCTACAATGAGCAGTTCTTC
TRBJ1-5,many,NA,TRBV5-1,CASSLEGGPQHF,TGCGCCAGCAGCTTGGAAGGGGGTCCCCAGCATTTT
TRBJ2-7,many,NA,TRBV14,CASSQEVGGEQYF,TGTGCCAGCAGCCAAGAGGTAGGGGGCGAGCAGTACTTC
TRBJ1-3,many,NA,TRBV2,CASTSSVSGNTIYF,TGTGCCAGCACATCTTCCGTCTCTGGAAACACCATATATTTT
TRBJ1-1,many,TRBD1,TRBV5-1,CASSLNRGNTEAFF,TGCGCCAGCAGCTTGAACAGGGGAAACACTGAAGCTTTCTTT
TRBJ1-1,many,NA,TRBV7-9,CASSYSTVPEAFF,TGTGCCAGCAGCTATTCGACAGTTCCTGAAGCTTTCTTT
TRBJ2-1,many,NA,TRBV9,CASSVVSNTEQFF,TGTGCCAGCAGCGTAGTTTCAAACACTGAGCAGTTCTTC
TRBJ2-3,many,NA,TRBV6-5,CASSYRGTQGRDTQYF,TGTGCCAGCAGTTACCGGGGGACTCAAGGCAGGGATACGCAGTATTTT
TRBJ2-1,few,NA,TRBV7-9,CATPGHSNEQFF,TGTGCCACCCCGGGACACAGCAATGAGCAGTTCTTC
TRBJ1-1,few,TRBD1,TRBV3-1,CASSPGDSMNTEAFF,TGTGCCAGCAGCCCTGGGGACAGCATGAACACTGAAGCTTTCTTT
TRBJ1-1,many,NA,TRBV5-1,CASSSGRALNTEAFF,TGCGCCAGCAGCTCGGGTCGTGCCCTGAACACTGAAGCTTTCTTT
TRBJ2-3,many,TRBD1,TRBV20-1,CSAGYRGLTDTQYF,TGCAGTGCTGGCTACAGGGGGCTCACAGATACGCAGTATTTT
TRBJ2-3,many,NA,TRBV9,CASSVELGGGQYF,TGTGCCAGCAGCGTAGAATTAGGCGGTGGGCAGTATTTT
TRBJ1-1,many,NA,TRBV5-1,CASSSQRGMNTEAFF,TGCGCCAGCAGCTCCCAGAGGGGAATGAACACTGAAGCTTTCTTT
TRBJ2-1,many,NA,TRBV2,CASSERTAAHEQFF,TGTGCCAGCAGTGAAAGAACCGCCGCCCATGAGCAGTTCTTC
TRBJ2-7,NA,NA,TRBV4-1,CASSQATSSPYEQYF,TGCGCCAGCAGCCAAGCCACTAGCTCTCCTTACGAGCAGTACTTC
TRBJ2-7,many,TRBD2,TRBV20-1,CSARRRGRAYEQYF,TGCAGTGCCAGGAGGCGCGGGAGGGCCTACGAGCAGTACTTC
TRBJ2-1,many,TRBD1,TRBV24-1,CATSDYGQGTNEQFF,TGTGCCACCAGTGATTACGGACAGGGGACGAATGAGCAGTTCTTC
TRBJ2-7,many,NA,TRBV6-6,CASSHLYEQYF,TGTGCCAGCAGTCACCTCTACGAGCAGTACTTC
TRBJ2-3,many,NA,TRBV25-1,CASSEYLGQGSTDTQYF,TGTGCCAGCAGTGAATATTTGGGGCAGGGGAGCACAGATACGCAGTATTTT
TRBJ1-1,many,NA,TRBV19,CASSYTVNTEAFF,TGTGCCAGTAGTTATACAGTGAACACTGAAGCTTTCTTT
TRBJ2-1,few,TRBD1,TRBV5-1,CASSLEVTGSYNEQFF,TGCGCCAGCAGCTTGGAGGTGACAGGGTCCTACAATGAGCAGTTCTTC
TRBJ2-7,many,TRBD1,TRBV27,CASSPDRADEQYF,TGTGCCAGCAGTCCGGACAGGGCCGACGAGCAGTACTTC
TRBJ2-7,many,NA,TRBV20-1,CSASGRSAYEQYF,TGCAGTGCTAGCGGCAGGTCAGCCTACGAGCAGTACTTC
TRBJ2-7,many,NA,TRBV20-1,CSAPGTSMGEQYF,TGCAGTGCTCCCGGGACTTCTATGGGGGAGCAGTACTTC
TRBJ1-2,many,NA,TRBV12-3/TRBV12-4,CASSPGTLDSYTF,TGTGCCAGCAGCCCAGGAACTCTTGATAGCTACACCTTC
TRBJ2-1,many,NA,TRBV28,CASSLMVGRGDNEQFF,TGTGCCAGCAGCCTCATGGTTGGGCGGGGAGACAATGAGCAGTTCTTC
TRBJ2-7,many,TRBD2,TRBV6-1,CASSEGLAGVNEQYF,TGTGCCAGCAGTGAGGGACTAGCGGGAGTCAACGAGCAGTACTTC
TRBJ1-2,many,NA,TRBV6-6,CASREGSLPYGYTF,TGTGCCAGCAGAGAAGGGTCTCTCCCCTATGGCTACACCTTC
TRBJ2-7,many,TRBD1,TRBV7-2,CASSWTGGSSYEQYF,TGTGCCAGCAGCTGGACAGGGGGCTCCTCGTACGAGCAGTACTTC
TRBJ1-5,many,NA,TRBV27,CASSLDRNQPQHF,TGTGCCAGCAGTTTAGACCGCAATCAGCCCCAGCATTTT
TRBJ2-5,many,TRBD2,TRBV4-2,CASSQNLGTSGQETQYF,TGTGCCAGCAGCCAAAACCTGGGGACTAGCGGACAAGAGACCCAGTACTTC
TRBJ2-7,many,NA,TRBV5-1,CASSRTSSYEQYF,TGCGCCAGCAGCCGTACTTCGTCGTACGAGCAGTACTTC
TRBJ2-1,NA,TRBD2,TRBV11-1,CASSILRGGKEQFF,TGTGCCAGCAGCATCCTGCGGGGGGGGAAAGAGCAGTTCTTC
TRBJ2-3,few,NA,TRBV3-1,CASSISTDTQYF,TGTGCCAGCTCTATCAGCACAGATACGCAGTATTTT
TRBJ2-2,NA,NA,TRBV5-1,CASSPTSGPGELFF,TGCGCCAGCAGCCCGACTAGTGGCCCCGGGGAGCTGTTTTTT
TRBJ2-1,many,NA,TRBV5-1,CASRASLEPIYNEQFF,TGCGCCAGCAGGGCGAGTTTAGAACCTATATACAATGAGCAGTTCTTC
TRBJ2-1,many,NA,TRBV7-6,CASGGAGFEQFF,TGTGCCAGCGGTGGGGCCGGGTTTGAGCAGTTCTTC
TRBJ2-1,many,TRBD2,TRBV20-1,CSARDPTSGGVRNEQFF,TGCAGTGCTAGAGATCCCACTAGCGGTGGGGTGAGGAATGAGCAGTTCTTC
TRBJ2-7,few,TRBD2,TRBV7-6,CASRHGTSEVRGYEQYF,TGTGCCAGCAGGCATGGGACTAGCGAGGTTAGGGGGTACGAGCAGTACTTC
TRBJ2-5,many,TRBD1,TRBV10-3,CAISEPDRGQETQYF,TGTGCCATCAGTGAGCCCGACAGGGGCCAAGAGACCCAGTACTTC
TRBJ2-1,NA,NA,TRBV27,CASSYSGSVRFF,TGTGCCAGCAGTTACAGCGGCAGTGTGCGGTTCTTC
TRBJ2-1,many,TRBD2,TRBV7-7,CASSPSGGGPLEQFF,TGTGCCAGCAGCCCCAGCGGGGGAGGGCCTCTTGAGCAGTTCTTC
TRBJ1-5,many,TRBD1,TRBV7-8,CASSLAAGGGNQPQHF,TGTGCCAGCAGCTTAGCGGCAGGGGGTGGCAATCAGCCCCAGCATTTT
TRBJ2-5,NA,NA,TRBV18,CAGNQGSQETQYF,TGTGCCGGGAATCAAGGAAGTCAAGAGACCCAGTACTTC
TRBJ1-1,many,NA,TRBV5-1,CASSLRPSPEAFF,TGCGCCAGCAGCTTGCGGCCTAGCCCTGAAGCTTTCTTT